This note documents a single TCR beta chain sequence. Its antigen is currently not known. One base away there is no much larger clone; base qualities are not given. The cysteine opens and the phenylalanine closes a CDR3 of 14 amino acids. CDR3 DNA is the only sequence kept; it has 42 bases, read in frame from the first base. V and J are truncated by 1 base and 7 bases respectively, leaving an intervening sequence of 11 bases. CDR1 and CDR2 were assigned from the germline V gene (reference sequence) as GTSNPN and SVGIG. Patients with autoimmune disease history or receiving systemic immunosuppression were excluded from the trial. In every dose cohort, peripheral blood was drawn for TCR sequencing at baseline, cycle 4 day 1, and cycle 7 day 1. Samples came from an open-label, multicenter, first-in-human phase I dose-escalation trial of ivuxolimab. Adults with locally advanced or metastatic melanoma, renal cell carcinoma, hepatocellular carcinoma or head and neck squamous cell carcinoma were enrolled in the trial. Before TCR sequencing, CD4+ T cells and CD8+ T cells were sorted from peripheral blood as separate populations.

This record comes from a study of OX40 agonist ivuxolimab in advanced cancers. Regarding the research as a whole: The costimulatory receptor OX40 (CD134) was targeted by ivuxolimab, a fully human IgG2 agonistic monoclonal antibody. Intravenous ivuxolimab was administered to patients every 2 weeks at six dose levels: 0.01, 0.1, 0.3, 1.5, 3 and 10 mg/kg. Among the approximately 50 dose-escalation patients, around 20 had hepatocellular carcinoma, 15 or so melanoma, 9 renal cell carcinoma and 9 head and neck cancer. In the dose-escalation cohort, 70% to 85% of patients were male, and the mean age was around 60 years, with a range of about 23 to 85. Prior anti-PD-1, anti-PD-L1 or anti-CTLA-4 therapy was permitted, and checkpoint inhibitors had been received by around 39% of dose-escalation patients. Partial responses occurred in three dose-escalation patients: two with cutaneous melanoma and one with hepatocellular carcinoma. Peripheral TCRbeta sequencing aimed to test whether ivuxolimab altered TCR sequence diversity and caused clonal T-cell expansion. The paper describes the monotherapy dose-escalation part (N = 52 patients) of the phase I trial of ivuxolimab. The investigation overall reported the following: Low levels of normalized T-cell clonal expansion were also seen in some patients who did not respond. After ivuxolimab, expanded clones were on average more numerous among CD8+ T cells than among CD4+ T cells. At doses of 0.1 to 3.0 mg/kg, clonal expansion of both CD4+ and CD8+ T cells in blood was seen between baseline and week 6. In partial responders in the 0.1-3.0 mg/kg groups, normalized peripheral clonal expansion was found to be among the lowest, especially among CD8+ T cells. The antigen specificity of the clonally expanded peripheral T cells was not determined.

Genomic DNA was extracted from sorted cells for sequencing of the TCRbeta CDR3 region. The immunoSEQ Assay was used to sequence the TCRbeta CDR3 regions. The immuneACCESS repertoire file appears here via TCRdb, limited to in-frame rearrangements. These files lack a portion of the clones; in checked studies, under half of the deficit traces to unresolved V genes, and the cause of the others is not known. This sample holds roughly 80,000 clones; 65% to 90% were observed only once. In total, the top ten clones hold roughly 0.66% of the sample. The sequences come from CD4+ or CD8+ T cells sorted from blood, collected in a trial of the OX40 agonist ivuxolimab. The sequence joins TRBV30 to TRBJ1-6, and the D gene may be TRBD1, 5 bases matching. The receptor was derived from an adult with an advanced solid tumor such as melanoma, head and neck, liver or kidney cancer. CDR3 protein: CAWSGGLNNSPLHF. The nucleotide sequence is TGTGCCTGGAGTGGGGGGTTGAACAATTCACCCCTCCACTTT.